A selection of T cell receptor beta chains follows, all from one sample in a study of neurological immune-mediated disorders. One entry per CDR3 protein results from TCRdb running MiXCR on the 5' RACE reads. Altogether about 44,000 distinct CDR3 sequences are present, 20% to 25% being singletons, with the ten largest covering approximately 4.2%. Sequenced input: PBMCs. The receptors shown here come from a man in his sixties with HTLV-1-associated myelopathy (HAM/TSP). Both conserved end residues are part of each CDR3. D genes are given only for firm matches. Not all rows give a size; the values are once, few, many and, for expanded clones, a class.

v_gene	abundance	d_gene	j_gene	CDR3nt	CDR3aa
TRBV19	NA	TRBD2	TRBJ2-1	TGTGCCAGTAGTATTAGTGTGGGAGGGTGGAATGAGCAGTTCTTC	CASSISVGGWNEQFF
TRBV7-2	many	TRBD2	TRBJ2-5	TGTGCCAGCAGCCCTCTCGGTCCGGCGGGGGCCCAGTACTTC	CASSPLGPAGAQYF
TRBV28	many	TRBD1	TRBJ1-1	TGTGCCAGCAGTACCCCAGGGGGCCGCACTGAAGCTTTCTTT	CASSTPGGRTEAFF
TRBV5-1	NA	NA	TRBJ2-1	TGTGCCAGCACCGAAAGGGGTGAGCCGTTCTTC	CASTERGEPFF
TRBV20-1	many	TRBD2	TRBJ2-5	TGCAGTGCTAGAGATCGGTTAGCGGGAGGGCCGGGAGAGACCCAGTACTTC	CSARDRLAGGPGETQYF
TRBV28	NA	NA	TRBJ2-7	TGTGCCAGCAGTTCCCCTCGCGACTTTAACGAGCAGTACTTC	CASSSPRDFNEQYF
TRBV20-1	NA	TRBD1	TRBJ2-5	TGCAGTGCTAGGAAACCGGGACAGGAATCCCAAGAGACCCAGTACTTC	CSARKPGQESQETQYF
TRBV5-1	many	TRBD2	TRBJ2-1	TGCGCCAGCAGCGTACACCGAACTAGCGGGAGAAGGGATGAGCAGTTCTTC	CASSVHRTSGRRDEQFF
TRBV25-1	many	NA	TRBJ1-1	TGTGCCAGCAGTGAATGGGGAGGGGAGGGGACTGAAGCTTTCTTT	CASSEWGGEGTEAFF
TRBV28	NA	NA	TRBJ2-1	TGTGCCAGCAGTTTAGTCGGAACAGGGGGGGGATTTGAGCAGTTCTTC	CASSLVGTGGGFEQFF
TRBV30	NA	NA	TRBJ2-3	TGTGCCTGGAGTTTAGGGACTTCAGATACGCAGTATTTT	CAWSLGTSDTQYF
TRBV12-3/TRBV12-4	many	TRBD1	TRBJ2-7	TGTGCCAGCAACCAACAGGGGCCCTCCTACGAGCAGTACTTC	CASNQQGPSYEQYF
TRBV5-1	many	TRBD1	TRBJ1-1	TGCGCCAGCAGCTTGTCAGGGGGCCAGAACACTGAAGCTTTCTTT	CASSLSGGQNTEAFF
TRBV6-5	NA	NA	TRBJ1-4	TGTGCCTGCCGAGGGGACTCTAATGAAAAACTGTTTTTT	CACRGDSNEKLFF
TRBV7-9	many	NA	TRBJ2-7	TGTGCCAGCAGCTTCTATTCCCCCGAGCAGTACTTC	CASSFYSPEQYF
TRBV9	many	TRBD1	TRBJ1-5	TGTGCCAGCAGCGTAGGGACAGGAGGTGGTCAGCCCCAGCATTTT	CASSVGTGGGQPQHF
TRBV5-5	medium-sized	NA	TRBJ1-1	TGTGCCAGCAGCAGTACACCGAACACTGAAGCTTTCTTT	CASSSTPNTEAFF
TRBV5-1	NA	NA	TRBJ2-2	NA	CASSFYICSATPARNTGELFF
TRBV3-1	many	TRBD1	TRBJ1-6	TGTGCCAGCAGCCGCGTTTCGACAGGGTTGAGGGATAATTCACCCCTCCACTTT	CASSRVSTGLRDNSPLHF
TRBV14	many	NA	TRBJ2-7	TGTGCCAGCAGCCAAGTCCCAGGGCCCTACGAGCAGTACTTC	CASSQVPGPYEQYF
TRBV18	NA	TRBD2	TRBJ2-4	TGTGCCAGCTCACCCGCAGCGGGAGCGCTAGCCAAAAACATTCAGTACTTC	CASSPAAGALAKNIQYF
TRBV4-2	NA	NA	TRBJ1-4	TGTGCCAGCAGCCAAGATGGTCCGGGGGAACTGTTTTTT	CASSQDGPGELFF
TRBV20-1	many	TRBD1	TRBJ1-2	TGCAGTGCCCCGGACAGGGAGGACTATGGCTACACCTTC	CSAPDREDYGYTF
TRBV7-9	few	NA	TRBJ1-1	TGTGCCAGCTTCTCCTTTAGGATGAACACTGAAGCTTTCTTT	CASFSFRMNTEAFF
TRBV20-1	many	TRBD2	TRBJ2-5	TGCAGTGCTAGAGATTCGGCCGGGACTAGCGGGAGGAACCAAGAGACCCAGTACTTC	CSARDSAGTSGRNQETQYF
TRBV7-2	many	NA	TRBJ2-7	TGTGCCAGCAGCCCGTTGGACCGATCCTCCTACGAGCAGTACTTC	CASSPLDRSSYEQYF
TRBV5-5	many	NA	TRBJ2-7	TGTGCCAGCAGTCGAGGGTACTACGAGCAGTACTTC	CASSRGYYEQYF
TRBV3-1	many	TRBD2	TRBJ2-7	TGTGCCAGCAGCTGGACCAGACGGCGGACTAGCGGCCTGCCCTACGAGCAGTACTTC	CASSWTRRRTSGLPYEQYF
TRBV29-1	many	NA	TRBJ1-1	TGCAGCGTTGTGGTAGCGGAGAACACTGAAGCTTTCTTT	CSVVVAENTEAFF
TRBV28	many	TRBD1	TRBJ1-1	TGTGCCAGCAGTTTGGGACAGGGGTTAACTGAAGCTTTCTTT	CASSLGQGLTEAFF